Listed below are T cell receptor beta chains from one sample, sequenced in a study of blood T cell repertoires in COVID-19. The table came from immunoSEQ multiplex PCR; TCRdb's copy has only in-frame clones and leaves some out. The table lists some 240,000 clones, over 80% of them singletons. The specimen sequenced was peripheral blood. The receptors originated from a woman between 65 and 79 years old with COVID-19, enrolled during active disease. Both conserved end residues are part of each CDR3.

v_gene: TRBV5-1
j_gene: TRBJ2-1
CDR3aa: CASSQRGYNEQFF

v_gene: TRBV19
j_gene: TRBJ2-7
CDR3aa: CASSTLSGRAYEQYF

v_gene: TRBV6-6
j_gene: TRBJ2-7
CDR3aa: CASSGAGGGYEQYF

v_gene: TRBV2
j_gene: TRBJ2-2
CDR3aa: CASRSTHNTGELFF

v_gene: TRBV6-5
j_gene: TRBJ2-7
CDR3aa: CASKIDRQVSYEQYF

v_gene: TRBV9
j_gene: TRBJ2-5
CDR3aa: CASSVGGGPETQYF

v_gene: TRBV19
j_gene: TRBJ2-7
CDR3aa: CASSTGTHYEQYF

v_gene: TRBV7-6
j_gene: TRBJ2-7
CDR3aa: CASSSRAGGSGYEQYF

v_gene: TRBV24-1
j_gene: TRBJ2-1
CDR3aa: CATSDPRRGFGYNEQFF

v_gene: TRBV4-1
j_gene: TRBJ2-1
CDR3aa: CASSQGLAVRSSYNEQFF

v_gene: TRBV19
j_gene: TRBJ2-1
CDR3aa: CASSHGQGLTRNEQFF

v_gene: TRBV11-2
j_gene: TRBJ2-7
CDR3aa: CASTATSGASYEQYF

v_gene: TRBV28
j_gene: TRBJ1-4
CDR3aa: CASSSALKTLTNEKLFF

v_gene: TRBV7-9
j_gene: TRBJ1-2
CDR3aa: CASSLPGDRGNGYTF

v_gene: TRBV11-2
j_gene: TRBJ2-1
CDR3aa: CASSSIVSYNEQFF

v_gene: TRBV7-3
j_gene: TRBJ2-7
CDR3aa: CASSLDRGYEQYF

v_gene: TRBV15
j_gene: TRBJ1-5
CDR3aa: CATSRDPVSNQPQHF

v_gene: TRBV4-2
j_gene: TRBJ2-4
CDR3aa: CASSHSQGDSQRIQYF

v_gene: TRBV2
j_gene: TRBJ1-4
CDR3aa: CASSPSRAGVGKLFF

v_gene: TRBV18
j_gene: TRBJ2-1
CDR3aa: CASSPPLTEYNEQFF

v_gene: TRBV19
j_gene: TRBJ2-1
CDR3aa: CASMRTGTVNEQFF

v_gene: TRBV5-6
j_gene: TRBJ2-1
CDR3aa: CASSLDYEQFF

v_gene: TRBV10-3
j_gene: TRBJ2-5
CDR3aa: CAISEGVTASVQETQYF

v_gene: TRBV7-9
j_gene: TRBJ1-2
CDR3aa: CASSLEDRGASF

v_gene: TRBV7-3
j_gene: TRBJ1-6
CDR3aa: CASSEEGQGNSPLHF

v_gene: TRBV10-1
j_gene: TRBJ1-4
CDR3aa: CASSEPEPEKLFF

v_gene: TRBV9
j_gene: TRBJ2-7
CDR3aa: CASSTSAGGFGEQYF

v_gene: TRBV19
j_gene: TRBJ2-1
CDR3aa: CASSIGSSDYNEQFF

v_gene: TRBV6-5
j_gene: TRBJ1-2
CDR3aa: CASSRQGYGYGYTF

v_gene: TRBV5-4
j_gene: TRBJ2-4
CDR3aa: CASSSTRVGNIQYF

v_gene: TRBV28
j_gene: TRBJ1-4
CDR3aa: CASGGTNEKLFF

v_gene: TRBV30
j_gene: TRBJ2-6
CDR3aa: CAWNRAGANVLTF

v_gene: TRBV7-7
j_gene: TRBJ2-7
CDR3aa: CASSFSRGGEQYF

v_gene: TRBV6-5
j_gene: TRBJ1-2
CDR3aa: CASSSPSRAYGYTF

v_gene: TRBV25-1
j_gene: TRBJ2-7
CDR3aa: CASSEYRQGRYEQYF

v_gene: TRBV11-3
j_gene: TRBJ1-3
CDR3aa: CASRLRGSGNTIYF

v_gene: TRBV5-1
j_gene: TRBJ2-7
CDR3aa: CASSQTSGREQYF

v_gene: TRBV5-4
j_gene: TRBJ2-2
CDR3aa: CASSPLNSGITGELFF

v_gene: TRBV3-1/TRBV3-2
j_gene: TRBJ1-1
CDR3aa: CASSSRERNTEAFF

v_gene: TRBV21-1
j_gene: TRBJ1-2
CDR3aa: CASSSSGRAGEYGYTF

v_gene: TRBV1
j_gene: TRBJ2-1
CDR3aa: CTSSQLGHSYNEQFF

v_gene: TRBV6-5
j_gene: TRBJ2-7
CDR3aa: CASSYSQPRLSYEQYF

v_gene: TRBV28
j_gene: TRBJ1-4
CDR3aa: CASSSPRDISLEKLFF

v_gene: TRBV7-2
j_gene: TRBJ1-5
CDR3aa: CASSRTGGQVQPQHF

v_gene: TRBV7-2
j_gene: TRBJ2-7
CDR3aa: CASSSSGIGTYEQYF

v_gene: TRBV7-9
j_gene: TRBJ1-4
CDR3aa: CASSSRITGAANEKLFF

v_gene: TRBV7-8
j_gene: TRBJ2-5
CDR3aa: CASALQETQYF

v_gene: TRBV30
j_gene: TRBJ1-2
CDR3aa: CAWSVVRQGHGYTF